This paragraph reports one T cell receptor beta chain. This clone was seen once. The antigen it recognizes is unknown. Base qualities are not recorded, but no much larger clone differs from it by a single base. To prepare the library, the immunoSEQ multiplex PCR assay was applied. This immuneACCESS table, as held by TCRdb, lists in-frame sequences with V and J called but not all clones. Of the missing ones, under half trace to an unresolved V gene in checked studies; the others have no known cause. The sample table lists approximately 60,000 clones, around 87% of them with a count of one. The top ten hold approximately 5.1% of the sample. Reading the germline V gene (reference sequence) gives CDR1 SEHNR and CDR2 FQNEAQ. The CDR3 holds 16 amino acids from the cysteine to the phenylalanine. Solely the CDR3 DNA is kept, with 48 bases framed from the first base. The germline V end is reduced by 4 bases and the J end by 2 bases; junction bases left unmatched: 7.

These data belong to a study of technical replicates of blood from several donors (dated by TCRdb to about 2017). The chain links TRBV7-9 with TRBJ2-3, with 9 junctional bases fitting TRBD2. Sequencing used PBMCs. The origin of this receptor is a human donor in good health. Some clones in this sample may be carry-over from other donors' samples. The DNA is as follows: TGTGCCAGCAGCTCCGTAGCGGGGGTAGCCACAGATACGCAGTATTTT. The encoded protein is CASSSVAGVATDTQYF.